This T cell receptor (beta chain) was sequenced in a study of T cell changes during pregnancy in multiple sclerosis. Assay: immunoSEQ multiplex PCR; the TCRdb copy retains only in-frame clones and omits some. This sample carries about 85,000 clones, more than 85% of them seen once, and the ten largest clones take 2.5%. This clonotype was obtained from a female donor with multiple sclerosis, enrolled in a pregnancy study. Source: peripheral blood, taken in the first trimester of pregnancy.

CDR3 sequence (DNA): TGTGCCAGCAGCTCCCCCCTAGAAGAGCGGGACAATGAGCAGTTCTTC. Translated: CASSSPLEERDNEQFF. This rearrangement joins TRBV28 to TRBJ2-1, with D perhaps matching TRBD2 (6 bases). Germline V CDR1 and CDR2: MDHEN, SYDVKM. The ends were cut back, 6 bases at V and 5 bases at J, with 20 bases in the middle. The CDR3 has 16 amino acids.